This is a list of T cell receptor beta chains from one sample in a study of cytomegalovirus exposure and HLA in healthy donors. The protocol was immunoSEQ multiplex PCR, while the TCRdb copy is restricted to in-frame clones and leaves out a portion. The sample contains about 64,000 clones, 55% to 65% of which appear only once. Sequenced input: PBMCs. The receptor source for this set is a woman aged 45-65 years in good health and CMV-seronegative. Each CDR3 is given with its conserved first and last residue. Each record gives: CDR3 DNA, CDR3 protein, clone size, D gene, CDR3 length, J gene, V gene. The D gene is left open where the match is weak. Not every row has a clone size; where given, it reads once, few, many or a size class.

DNA: TGTGCCAGCAGCTCGGGACAGTATGGCTACACCTTC
CDR3: CASSSGQYGYTF
size: NA
D: TRBD1
length: 12
J: TRBJ1-2
V: TRBV7-9

DNA: TGTGCCAGCAGTTTAGGGGCGTATAATTCACCCCTCCACTTT
CDR3: CASSLGAYNSPLHF
size: few
D: NA
length: 14
J: TRBJ1-6
V: TRBV28

DNA: TGTGCCAGCAGCCACGGGACAGGGTTTGACGCTTTCTTT
CDR3: CASSHGTGFDAFF
size: NA
D: TRBD1
length: 13
J: TRBJ1-1
V: TRBV7-9

DNA: TGTGCCAGCAGCTCCTGGGACATCGGTGAAGCTTTCTTT
CDR3: CASSSWDIGEAFF
size: NA
D: NA
length: 13
J: TRBJ1-1
V: TRBV5-6

DNA: TGTGCCAGCAGCCAAGATGAGACAGGGGGCTCCTACGAGCAGTACTTC
CDR3: CASSQDETGGSYEQYF
size: NA
D: TRBD1
length: 16
J: TRBJ2-7
V: TRBV4-2

DNA: TGTGCCAGCAGCCTAGAATTACACTACGAGCAGTACTTC
CDR3: CASSLELHYEQYF
size: once
D: NA
length: 13
J: TRBJ2-7
V: TRBV7-2

DNA: TGTGCCAGCAGCGCGGGTCTCGCGTACAATGAGCAGTTCTTC
CDR3: CASSAGLAYNEQFF
size: NA
D: NA
length: 14
J: TRBJ2-1
V: TRBV5-6

DNA: TGTGCCATCAAGCGGCAGCCCCGGGTCACTGAAGCTTTCTTT
CDR3: CAIKRQPRVTEAFF
size: NA
D: NA
length: 14
J: TRBJ1-1
V: TRBV10-3

DNA: TGCGCCAGCAGCTTGGAGCGGAGCTCCTACGAGCAGTACTTC
CDR3: CASSLERSSYEQYF
size: NA
D: NA
length: 14
J: TRBJ2-7
V: TRBV5-1

DNA: TGTGCCAGTGTCAAGTCAGGGTTGAATCAGCCCCAGCATTTT
CDR3: CASVKSGLNQPQHF
size: medium-sized
D: NA
length: 14
J: TRBJ1-5
V: TRBV19

DNA: TGCGCCAGCAGCCCCGGCACTAGCGGGAGCCACGAGCAGTACTTC
CDR3: CASSPGTSGSHEQYF
size: NA
D: TRBD2
length: 15
J: TRBJ2-7
V: TRBV4-3

DNA: TGTGCCAGCAGTCCGTGGGACAGACCTACCTACGAGCAGTACTTC
CDR3: CASSPWDRPTYEQYF
size: NA
D: TRBD1
length: 15
J: TRBJ2-7
V: TRBV27

DNA: TGTGCCAGCAGCTCATCCGACACGTTCGGCTCGGAGCATTTT
CDR3: CASSSSDTFGSEHF
size: NA
D: NA
length: 14
J: TRBJ1-5
V: TRBV7-9

DNA: TGTGCCAGCAGCCAATTGGAGGGCAATCAGCCCCAGCATTTT
CDR3: CASSQLEGNQPQHF
size: NA
D: NA
length: 14
J: TRBJ1-5
V: TRBV16

DNA: TGCGCCAGCAGCTCAACAGGGGGCGAGCAGTACTTC
CDR3: CASSSTGGEQYF
size: NA
D: TRBD1
length: 12
J: TRBJ2-7
V: TRBV5-1

DNA: TGTGCCAGCTTAACCCCAGACTACAATGAGCAGTTCTTC
CDR3: CASLTPDYNEQFF
size: NA
D: NA
length: 13
J: TRBJ2-1
V: TRBV19

DNA: TGTGCCAGCAGCTCCAGATTTCGGGGCACTGAAGCTTTCTTT
CDR3: CASSSRFRGTEAFF
size: NA
D: NA
length: 14
J: TRBJ1-1
V: TRBV28

DNA: TGTGCCAGCAGCCCAGGTAGAAGTGGAAACACCATATATTTT
CDR3: CASSPGRSGNTIYF
size: NA
D: NA
length: 14
J: TRBJ1-3
V: TRBV5-6

DNA: TGTGCCAGCAGCTTAGGGCGGGAGCTGACAGATACGCAGTATTTT
CDR3: CASSLGRELTDTQYF
size: few
D: TRBD2
length: 15
J: TRBJ2-3
V: TRBV7-2

DNA: TGTGCCAGCAGCCCACAGGGGGTCTCGGGAGGCTACACCTTC
CDR3: CASSPQGVSGGYTF
size: few
D: TRBD1
length: 14
J: TRBJ1-2
V: TRBV11-3

DNA: TGTGCCAGCAGTTTTACAGGAAACTATGGCTACACCTTC
CDR3: CASSFTGNYGYTF
size: NA
D: NA
length: 13
J: TRBJ1-2
V: TRBV6-6

DNA: TGTGCCAGCAGTTATGGGGGGGGCGCGAGGGAGACCCAGTACTTC
CDR3: CASSYGGGARETQYF
size: NA
D: NA
length: 15
J: TRBJ2-5
V: TRBV6-6

DNA: TGTGCCAGCAGTCTTACACCGGGGACAGGAGGAAAGCTCAATCAGCCCCAGCATTTT
CDR3: CASSLTPGTGGKLNQPQHF
size: NA
D: TRBD1
length: 19
J: TRBJ1-5
V: TRBV28

DNA: TGTGCCAGCAGCTTAGAACAGGGCTTCTCCTACGAGCAGTACTTC
CDR3: CASSLEQGFSYEQYF
size: few
D: NA
length: 15
J: TRBJ2-7
V: TRBV7-6

DNA: TGTGCCAGTAGTATAGCAGTGACAGATAGCAATCAGCCCCAGCATTTT
CDR3: CASSIAVTDSNQPQHF
size: NA
D: NA
length: 16
J: TRBJ1-5
V: TRBV19

DNA: TGTGCCAGTAGTCCCCGGACAGGGTTCGACTACGAGCAGTACTTC
CDR3: CASSPRTGFDYEQYF
size: NA
D: TRBD1
length: 15
J: TRBJ2-7
V: TRBV19

DNA: TGTGCCAGCAGTTGGCTCAGGGGGCCTGAATACGAGCAGTACTTC
CDR3: CASSWLRGPEYEQYF
size: NA
D: TRBD1
length: 15
J: TRBJ2-7
V: TRBV6-6

DNA: TGTGCCAGCTCACTCAACTGGGACAGTCGAGCGGCTTTCTTT
CDR3: CASSLNWDSRAAFF
size: NA
D: TRBD1
length: 14
J: TRBJ1-1
V: TRBV18

DNA: TGTGCCAGTGGCCGGACAGGGCCCTACGAGCAGTACTTC
CDR3: CASGRTGPYEQYF
size: few
D: TRBD1
length: 13
J: TRBJ2-7
V: TRBV19

DNA: TGCGCCAGCAGCTTGGTTGCAGGAAGCAATCAGCCCCAGCATTTT
CDR3: CASSLVAGSNQPQHF
size: NA
D: NA
length: 15
J: TRBJ1-5
V: TRBV5-1

DNA: TGTGCCTGGAGGCCGGGGAGGTACGAGCAGTACTTC
CDR3: CAWRPGRYEQYF
size: few
D: NA
length: 12
J: TRBJ2-7
V: TRBV30

DNA: TGCGCCAGCAGCCAGCGGGGGGCCGGCACTGAAGCTTTCTTT
CDR3: CASSQRGAGTEAFF
size: NA
D: NA
length: 14
J: TRBJ1-1
V: TRBV4-1

DNA: TGCGCCAGCAGCCAAGAGGTTAGACAGCCCCAGCATTTT
CDR3: CASSQEVRQPQHF
size: NA
D: NA
length: 13
J: TRBJ1-5
V: TRBV4-1

DNA: TGCGCCAGCAGCCCGGGACAGGAGGAGGAAAAACTGTTTTTT
CDR3: CASSPGQEEEKLFF
size: NA
D: TRBD1
length: 14
J: TRBJ1-4
V: TRBV4-3

DNA: TGCGCCAGCAGCCAAGTTCTTCGACAGGGGGCAGATACGCAGTATTTT
CDR3: CASSQVLRQGADTQYF
size: NA
D: TRBD1
length: 16
J: TRBJ2-3
V: TRBV4-3

DNA: TGCGCCAGCAGCTTGGCCGGGGCTAGCGGGAGGTATGAGCAGTTCTTC
CDR3: CASSLAGASGRYEQFF
size: NA
D: TRBD2
length: 16
J: TRBJ2-1
V: TRBV5-1

DNA: TGTGCCAGCAGCTTGGACAGCGGAGAGCAAGAGACCCAGTACTTC
CDR3: CASSLDSGEQETQYF
size: NA
D: NA
length: 15
J: TRBJ2-5
V: TRBV5-6

DNA: TGTGCCAGCAGGGCAAGACTAGCGGCCAGCTACAATGAGCAGTTCTTC
CDR3: CASRARLAASYNEQFF
size: NA
D: TRBD2
length: 16
J: TRBJ2-1
V: TRBV27

DNA: TGTGCCAGCAGTAATACAGGGGTTGGCTACCCCTTC
CDR3: CASSNTGVGYPF
size: NA
D: TRBD1
length: 12
J: TRBJ1-2
V: TRBV5-6

DNA: TGTGCCAGCAGTTCACCCACTAATCCGGACGAGCAGTACTTC
CDR3: CASSSPTNPDEQYF
size: few
D: NA
length: 14
J: TRBJ2-7
V: TRBV7-9

DNA: TGTGCCAGCAGTTACGGGGGGAGCGGGTCCTACGAGCAGTACTTC
CDR3: CASSYGGSGSYEQYF
size: NA
D: NA
length: 15
J: TRBJ2-7
V: TRBV6-6

DNA: TGTGCCAGCAGTAGACAGGACTATGGCTACACCTTC
CDR3: CASSRQDYGYTF
size: NA
D: NA
length: 12
J: TRBJ1-2
V: TRBV9

DNA: TGTGCCAGCAGTGAAGTTCACGAGCAGTACTTC
CDR3: CASSEVHEQYF
size: few
D: NA
length: 11
J: TRBJ2-7
V: TRBV2

DNA: TGTGCCAGCAGTTACGCTTTTAATGAGGGCTACGAGCAGTACTTC
CDR3: CASSYAFNEGYEQYF
size: NA
D: NA
length: 15
J: TRBJ2-7
V: TRBV6-5

DNA: TGTGCCAGCAGTGGACTAGCGGGAGGGCCCGGGGAGCTGTTTTTT
CDR3: CASSGLAGGPGELFF
size: few
D: TRBD2
length: 15
J: TRBJ2-2
V: TRBV6-1

DNA: TGTGCCACCAGCAGGGCCCTCACAGGGGTCATAAACGAGCAGTACTTC
CDR3: CATSRALTGVINEQYF
size: NA
D: TRBD1
length: 16
J: TRBJ2-7
V: TRBV15

DNA: TGTGCCAGCAGCCCTACAGGGTACGAGCAGTACTTC
CDR3: CASSPTGYEQYF
size: NA
D: NA
length: 12
J: TRBJ2-7
V: TRBV7-3

DNA: TGTGCCAGCAGTTCCGGACTAGCTACCTACAATGAGCAGTTCTTC
CDR3: CASSSGLATYNEQFF
size: NA
D: TRBD2
length: 15
J: TRBJ2-1
V: TRBV27

DNA: TGTGCCAGCAGCCCTAGCCACCCCAAAAACATTCAGTACTTC
CDR3: CASSPSHPKNIQYF
size: NA
D: NA
length: 14
J: TRBJ2-4
V: TRBV28

DNA: TGTGCCAGCACCGCGGGGGCGCTGTACCAAGAGACCCAGTACTTC
CDR3: CASTAGALYQETQYF
size: NA
D: NA
length: 15
J: TRBJ2-5
V: TRBV9

DNA: TGTGCCAGCAGCCAATCGAGGCTGGGGGAGCTGTTTTTT
CDR3: CASSQSRLGELFF
size: NA
D: NA
length: 13
J: TRBJ2-2
V: TRBV16

DNA: TGTGCCAGCAGCGTTAGGACAGGGAACGTCAACGAGCAGTACTTC
CDR3: CASSVRTGNVNEQYF
size: few
D: TRBD1
length: 15
J: TRBJ2-7
V: TRBV9

DNA: TGTGCCAGCAGTGAATACAGCAGCCTTGAGCAGTACTTC
CDR3: CASSEYSSLEQYF
size: NA
D: NA
length: 13
J: TRBJ2-7
V: TRBV2

DNA: TGTGCCATCAGGGGCGCCCCCCGAACCGGGGAGCTGTTTTTT
CDR3: CAIRGAPRTGELFF
size: NA
D: NA
length: 14
J: TRBJ2-2
V: TRBV10-3

DNA: TGTGCCAGCAGCCGGGACAGGGGGGCTGAAGCTTTCTTT
CDR3: CASSRDRGAEAFF
size: NA
D: TRBD1
length: 13
J: TRBJ1-1
V: TRBV11-1

DNA: TGTGCCAGCAGCTTAAAGAGGAGCTCCTACGAGCAGTACTTC
CDR3: CASSLKRSSYEQYF
size: NA
D: NA
length: 14
J: TRBJ2-7
V: TRBV5-4

DNA: TGTGCCAGCAGCCGACTAGCGGGCTTAGGTGAGCAGTTCTTC
CDR3: CASSRLAGLGEQFF
size: NA
D: TRBD2
length: 14
J: TRBJ2-1
V: TRBV7-2

DNA: TGCAGCGTTGAGGGGGCTTGGACTGAAGCTTTCTTT
CDR3: CSVEGAWTEAFF
size: few
D: NA
length: 12
J: TRBJ1-1
V: TRBV29-1

DNA: TGCGCCAGCAGCTTGGGACAGGGCGGTGAAAAACTGTTTTTT
CDR3: CASSLGQGGEKLFF
size: NA
D: TRBD1
length: 14
J: TRBJ1-4
V: TRBV5-1